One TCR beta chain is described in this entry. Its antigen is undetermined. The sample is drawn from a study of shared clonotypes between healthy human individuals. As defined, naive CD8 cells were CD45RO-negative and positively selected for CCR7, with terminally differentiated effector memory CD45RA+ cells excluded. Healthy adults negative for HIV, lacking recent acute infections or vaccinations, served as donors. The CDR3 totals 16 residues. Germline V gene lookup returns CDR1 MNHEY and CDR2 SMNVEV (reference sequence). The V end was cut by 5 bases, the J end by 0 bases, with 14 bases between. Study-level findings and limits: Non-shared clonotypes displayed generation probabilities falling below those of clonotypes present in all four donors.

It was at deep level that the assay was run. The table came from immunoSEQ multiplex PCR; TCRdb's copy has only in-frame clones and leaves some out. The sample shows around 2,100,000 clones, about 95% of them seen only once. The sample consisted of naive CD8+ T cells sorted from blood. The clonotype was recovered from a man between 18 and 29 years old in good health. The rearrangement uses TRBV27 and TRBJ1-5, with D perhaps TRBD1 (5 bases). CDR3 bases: TGTGCCAGCAGTCCTCACGCCGGGGCTAGCAATCAGCCCCAGCATTTT. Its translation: CASSPHAGASNQPQHF.